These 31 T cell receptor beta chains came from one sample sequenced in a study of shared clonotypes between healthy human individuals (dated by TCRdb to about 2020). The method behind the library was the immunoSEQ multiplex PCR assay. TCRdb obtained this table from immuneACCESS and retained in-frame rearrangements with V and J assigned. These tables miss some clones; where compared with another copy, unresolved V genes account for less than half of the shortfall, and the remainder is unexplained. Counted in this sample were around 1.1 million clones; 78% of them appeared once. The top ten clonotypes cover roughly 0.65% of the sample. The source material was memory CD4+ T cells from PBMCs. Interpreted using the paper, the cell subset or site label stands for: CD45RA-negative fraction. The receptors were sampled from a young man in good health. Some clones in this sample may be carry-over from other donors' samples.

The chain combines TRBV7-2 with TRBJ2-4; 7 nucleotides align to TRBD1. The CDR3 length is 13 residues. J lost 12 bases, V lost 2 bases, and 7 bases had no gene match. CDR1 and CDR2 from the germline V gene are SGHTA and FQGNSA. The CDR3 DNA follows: TGTGCCAGCAGCTTATCGTGGACAGGTTCTCAGTACTTC. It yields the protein CASSLSWTGSQYF.

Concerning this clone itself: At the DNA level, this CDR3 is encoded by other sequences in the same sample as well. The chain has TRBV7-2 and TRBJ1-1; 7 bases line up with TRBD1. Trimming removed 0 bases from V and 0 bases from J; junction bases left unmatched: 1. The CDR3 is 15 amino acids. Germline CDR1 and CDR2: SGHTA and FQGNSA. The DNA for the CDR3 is TGTGCCAGCAGCTTAGCGGGACAGTTGAACACTGAAGCTTTCTTT. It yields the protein CASSLAGQLNTEAFF.

The CDR3 loop is CASSRLGRSRYNEQFF. CDR3 nucleotides: TGTGCCAGCAGCCGTCTAGGACGGTCCCGCTACAATGAGCAGTTCTTC. This chain joins TRBV7-9 and TRBJ2-1; D unclear. Germline V CDR1 and CDR2: SEHNR, FQNEAQ (reference sequence). Trimming pared 5 bases from V and 3 bases from J, leaving 17 bases between. The CDR3 loop spans 16 amino acids. The entire variable domain, with the rest obtained from reference TRBV7-9 and TRBJ2-1, is as follows: DTGVSQNPRHKITKRGQNVTFRCDPISEHNRLYWYRQTLGQGPEFLTYFQNEAQLEKSRLLSDRFSAERPKGSFSTLEIQRTEQGDSAMYLCASSRLGRSRYNEQFFGPGTRLTVL.

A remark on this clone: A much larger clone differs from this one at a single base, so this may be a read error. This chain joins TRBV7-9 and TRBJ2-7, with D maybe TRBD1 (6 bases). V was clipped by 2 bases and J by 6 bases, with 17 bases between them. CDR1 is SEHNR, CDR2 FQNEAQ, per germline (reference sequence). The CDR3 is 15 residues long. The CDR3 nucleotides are TGTGCCAGCAGCTTATTACAGGGCCTGATAGTCGAGCAGTACTTC. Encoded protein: CASSLLQGLIVEQYF.

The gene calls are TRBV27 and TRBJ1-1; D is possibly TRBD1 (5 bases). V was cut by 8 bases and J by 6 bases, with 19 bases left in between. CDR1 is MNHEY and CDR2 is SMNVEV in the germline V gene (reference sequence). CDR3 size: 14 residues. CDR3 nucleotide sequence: TGTGCCAGCGGATACCTACGGGGAGGGGCTGAAGCTTTCTTT. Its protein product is CASGYLRGGAEAFF.

CDR3 protein: CASQAGRNQPQHF. CDR3 nucleotide sequence: TGCGCCAGCCAGGCCGGGCGCAATCAGCCCCAGCATTTT. The V gene is TRBV10-1, the J gene TRBJ1-5, with D unresolved. The CDR3 contains 13 residues. V was shortened by 8 bases and J by 2 bases, with 10 bases between the two germline ends. Germline V gives CDR1 WNHNN, CDR2 SYGVQD (reference sequence).

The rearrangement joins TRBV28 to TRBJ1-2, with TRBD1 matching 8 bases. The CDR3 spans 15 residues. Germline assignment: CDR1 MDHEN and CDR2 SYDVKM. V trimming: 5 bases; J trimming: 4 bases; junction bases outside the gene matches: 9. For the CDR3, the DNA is TGTGCCAGCAGTCCCCGGACAGGGAAAGCCTATGGCTACACCTTC. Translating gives CASSPRTGKAYGYTF.

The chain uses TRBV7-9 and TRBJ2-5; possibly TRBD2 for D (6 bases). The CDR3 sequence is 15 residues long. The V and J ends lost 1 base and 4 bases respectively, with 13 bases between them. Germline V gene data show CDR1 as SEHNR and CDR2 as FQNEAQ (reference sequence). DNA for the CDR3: TGTGCCAGCAGCTTAGGCGGGGCAGGCGGAGAGACCCAGTACTTC. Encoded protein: CASSLGGAGGETQYF.

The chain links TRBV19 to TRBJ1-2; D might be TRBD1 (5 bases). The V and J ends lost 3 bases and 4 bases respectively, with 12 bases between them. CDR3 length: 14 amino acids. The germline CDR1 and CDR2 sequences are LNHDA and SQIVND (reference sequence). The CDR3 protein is CASSISTAGYGYTF. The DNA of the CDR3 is TGTGCCAGTAGTATTTCGACAGCTGGCTATGGCTACACCTTC. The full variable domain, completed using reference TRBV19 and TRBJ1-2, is DGGITQSPKYLFRKEGQNVTLSCEQNLNHDAMYWYRQDPGQGLRLIYYSQIVNDFQKGDIAEGYSVSREKKESFPLTVTSAQKNPTAFYLCASSISTAGYGYTFGSGTRLTVV.

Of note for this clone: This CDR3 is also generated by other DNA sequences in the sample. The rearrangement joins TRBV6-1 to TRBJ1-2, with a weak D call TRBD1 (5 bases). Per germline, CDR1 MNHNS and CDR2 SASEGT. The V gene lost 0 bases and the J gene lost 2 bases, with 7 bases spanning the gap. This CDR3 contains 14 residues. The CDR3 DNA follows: TGTGCCAGCAGTGAAGCGGGGGGGAACTATGGCTACACCTTC. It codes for CASSEAGGNYGYTF.

Here the CDR3 reads CAISDPGQSYGYTF. The CDR3 DNA sequence: TGTGCCATCAGTGACCCGGGACAGAGCTATGGCTACACCTTC. The chain links TRBV10-3 to TRBJ1-2; 7 bases line up with TRBD1. The CDR3 extends over 14 amino acids. Germline CDR1 reads ENHRY; CDR2 reads SYGVKD. Trimming removed 3 bases from V and 4 bases from J; junction bases left unmatched: 5.

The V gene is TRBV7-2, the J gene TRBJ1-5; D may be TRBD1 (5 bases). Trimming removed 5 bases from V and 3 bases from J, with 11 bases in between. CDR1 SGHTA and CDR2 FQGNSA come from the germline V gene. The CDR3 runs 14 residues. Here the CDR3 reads CASSPGHVNQPQHF. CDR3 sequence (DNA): TGTGCCAGCAGCCCCGGACATGTCAATCAGCCCCAGCATTTT.

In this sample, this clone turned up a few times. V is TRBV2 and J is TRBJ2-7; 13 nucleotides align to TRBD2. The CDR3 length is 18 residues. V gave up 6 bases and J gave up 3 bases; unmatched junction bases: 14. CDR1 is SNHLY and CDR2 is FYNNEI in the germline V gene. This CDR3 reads CASSPGLAGTKGVYEQYF. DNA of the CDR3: TGTGCCAGCAGCCCGGGACTAGCGGGAACGAAGGGTGTCTACGAGCAGTACTTC. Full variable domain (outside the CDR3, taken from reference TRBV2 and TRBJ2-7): EPEVTQTPSHQVTQMGQEVILRCVPISNHLYFYWYRQILGQKVEFLVSFYNNEISEKSEIFDDQFSVERPDGSNFTLKIRSTKLEDSAMYFCASSPGLAGTKGVYEQYFGPGTRLTVT.

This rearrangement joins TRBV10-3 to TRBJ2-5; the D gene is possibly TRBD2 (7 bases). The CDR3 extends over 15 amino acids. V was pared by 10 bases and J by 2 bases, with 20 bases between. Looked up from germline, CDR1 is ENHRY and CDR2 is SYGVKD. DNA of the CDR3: TGTGCCACCTCCCGTGAGAGGGGGGGGCAAGAGACCCAGTACTTC. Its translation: CATSRERGGQETQYF.

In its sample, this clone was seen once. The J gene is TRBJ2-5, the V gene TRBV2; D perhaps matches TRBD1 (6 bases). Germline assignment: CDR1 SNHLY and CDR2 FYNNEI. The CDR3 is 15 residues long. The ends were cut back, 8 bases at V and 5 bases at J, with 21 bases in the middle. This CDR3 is CASLANRVGLETQYF. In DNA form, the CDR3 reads TGTGCCAGCCTGGCCAACAGGGTGGGCTTGGAGACCCAGTACTTC.

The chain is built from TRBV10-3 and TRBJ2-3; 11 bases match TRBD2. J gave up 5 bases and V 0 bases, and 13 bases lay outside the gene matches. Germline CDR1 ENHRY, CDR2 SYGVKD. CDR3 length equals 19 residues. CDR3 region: CAISESTGTSGPRGDTQYF. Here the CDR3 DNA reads TGTGCCATCAGTGAGTCCACCGGGACTAGCGGCCCTCGAGGAGATACGCAGTATTTT.

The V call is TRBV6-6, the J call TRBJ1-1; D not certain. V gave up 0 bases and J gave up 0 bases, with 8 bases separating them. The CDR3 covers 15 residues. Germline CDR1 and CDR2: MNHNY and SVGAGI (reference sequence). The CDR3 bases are TGTGCCAGCAGTTACTCGAAGGGCATGAACACTGAAGCTTTCTTT. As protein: CASSYSKGMNTEAFF.

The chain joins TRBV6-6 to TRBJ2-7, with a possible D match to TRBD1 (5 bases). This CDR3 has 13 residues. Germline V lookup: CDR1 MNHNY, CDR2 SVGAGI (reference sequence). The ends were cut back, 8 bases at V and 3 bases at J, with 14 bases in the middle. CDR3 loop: CASRTTDNYEQYF. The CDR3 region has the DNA TGTGCCAGCCGGACAACAGATAACTACGAGCAGTACTTC.

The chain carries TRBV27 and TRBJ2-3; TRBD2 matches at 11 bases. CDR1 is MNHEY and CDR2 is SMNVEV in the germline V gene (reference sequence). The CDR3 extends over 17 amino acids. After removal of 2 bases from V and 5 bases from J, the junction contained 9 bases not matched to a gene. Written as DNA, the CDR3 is TGTGCCAGCAGTTTAGGGATGACTAGCGGGACGGGAGATACGCAGTATTTT. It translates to CASSLGMTSGTGDTQYF.

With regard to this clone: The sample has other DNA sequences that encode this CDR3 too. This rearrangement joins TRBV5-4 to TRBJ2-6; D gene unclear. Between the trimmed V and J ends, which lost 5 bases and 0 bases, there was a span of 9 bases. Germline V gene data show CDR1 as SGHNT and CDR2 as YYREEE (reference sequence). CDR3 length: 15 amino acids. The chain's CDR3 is CASSLESSGANVLTF. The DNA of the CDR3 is TGTGCCAGCAGTCTAGAGAGCTCTGGGGCCAACGTCCTGACTTTC.

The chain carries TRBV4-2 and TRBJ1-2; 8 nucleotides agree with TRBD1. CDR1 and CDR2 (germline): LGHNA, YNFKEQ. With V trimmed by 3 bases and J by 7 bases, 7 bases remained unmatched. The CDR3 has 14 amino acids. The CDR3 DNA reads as TGTGCCAGCAGCCAGGAGGACAGGGCTCGTGGCTACACCTTC. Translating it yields CASSQEDRARGYTF.

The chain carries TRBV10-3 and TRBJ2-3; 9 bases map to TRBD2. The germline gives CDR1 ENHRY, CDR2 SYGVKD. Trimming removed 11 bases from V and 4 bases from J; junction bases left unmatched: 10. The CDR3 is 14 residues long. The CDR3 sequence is CASTGREGPDTQYF. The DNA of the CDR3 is TGTGCCTCTACCGGGCGGGAGGGCCCAGATACGCAGTATTTT.

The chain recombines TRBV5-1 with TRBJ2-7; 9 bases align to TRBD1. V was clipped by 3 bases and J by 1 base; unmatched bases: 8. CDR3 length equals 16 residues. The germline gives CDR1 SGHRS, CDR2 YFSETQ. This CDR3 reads CASSYGQGRGSYEQYF. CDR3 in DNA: TGCGCCAGCAGCTATGGACAGGGGAGAGGATCCTACGAGCAGTACTTC.

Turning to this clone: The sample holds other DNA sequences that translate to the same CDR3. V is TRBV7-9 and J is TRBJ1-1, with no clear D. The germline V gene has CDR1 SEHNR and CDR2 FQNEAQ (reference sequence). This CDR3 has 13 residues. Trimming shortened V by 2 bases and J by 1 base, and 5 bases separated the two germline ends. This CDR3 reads CASSLTPNTEAFF. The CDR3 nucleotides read TGTGCCAGCAGCTTAACACCGAACACTGAAGCTTTCTTT. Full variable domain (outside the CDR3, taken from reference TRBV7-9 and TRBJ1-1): DTGVSQNPRHKITKRGQNVTFRCDPISEHNRLYWYRQTLGQGPEFLTYFQNEAQLEKSRLLSDRFSAERPKGSFSTLEIQRTEQGDSAMYLCASSLTPNTEAFFGQGTRLTVV.

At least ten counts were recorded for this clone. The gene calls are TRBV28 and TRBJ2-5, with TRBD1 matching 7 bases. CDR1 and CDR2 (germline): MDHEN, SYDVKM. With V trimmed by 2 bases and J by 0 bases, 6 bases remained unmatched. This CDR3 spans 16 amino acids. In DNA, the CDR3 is TGTGCCAGCAGTTTAGGCCCTACAGGGGACCAAGAGACCCAGTACTTC. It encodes CASSLGPTGDQETQYF.

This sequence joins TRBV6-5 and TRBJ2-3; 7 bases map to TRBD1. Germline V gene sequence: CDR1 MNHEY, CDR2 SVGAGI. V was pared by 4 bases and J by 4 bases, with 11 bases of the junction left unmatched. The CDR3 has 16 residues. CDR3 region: CASSLRQGPFSDTQYF. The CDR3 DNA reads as TGTGCCAGCAGTTTGCGACAGGGTCCGTTTTCAGATACGCAGTATTTT.

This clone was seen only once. The CDR3 region has the DNA TGTGCCAGCTCACCACCTTCTAGCGGCTTGATGTACGAGCAGTACTTC. Residues: CASSPPSSGLMYEQYF. The V and J genes are TRBV18 and TRBJ2-7; 7 bases are shared with TRBD2. The V and J ends lost 0 bases and 4 bases, in that order; junction bases with no gene match: 9. The germline CDR1 and CDR2 sequences are KGHSH and LQKENI. The CDR3 consists of 16 residues.

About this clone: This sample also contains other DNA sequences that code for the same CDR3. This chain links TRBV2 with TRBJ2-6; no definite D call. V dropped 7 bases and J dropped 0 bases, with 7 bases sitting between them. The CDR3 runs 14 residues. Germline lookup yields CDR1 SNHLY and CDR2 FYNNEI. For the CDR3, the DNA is TGTGCCAGCATCGGCGGCTCTGGGGCCAACGTCCTGACTTTC. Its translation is CASIGGSGANVLTF.

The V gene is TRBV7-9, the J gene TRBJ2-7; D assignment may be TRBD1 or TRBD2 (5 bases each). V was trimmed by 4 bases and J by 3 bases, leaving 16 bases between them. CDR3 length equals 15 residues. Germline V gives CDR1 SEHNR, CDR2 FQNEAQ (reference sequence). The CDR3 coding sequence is TGTGCCAGCAGCTCCCCCGGGACCGGAGACTACGAGCAGTACTTC. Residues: CASSSPGTGDYEQYF.

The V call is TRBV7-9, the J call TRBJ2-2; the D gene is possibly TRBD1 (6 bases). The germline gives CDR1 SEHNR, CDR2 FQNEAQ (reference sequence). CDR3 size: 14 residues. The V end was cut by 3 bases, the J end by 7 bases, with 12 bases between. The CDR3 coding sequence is TGTGCCAGCAGCTTTAGACAGGACTTCGGGGAGCTGTTTTTT. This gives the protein CASSFRQDFGELFF.

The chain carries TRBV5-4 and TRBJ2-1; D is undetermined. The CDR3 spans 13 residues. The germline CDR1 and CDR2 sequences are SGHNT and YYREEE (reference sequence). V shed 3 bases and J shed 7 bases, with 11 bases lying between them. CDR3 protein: CASSSLNQNEQFF. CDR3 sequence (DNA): TGTGCCAGCAGCTCCCTCAACCAAAATGAGCAGTTCTTC.